This entry lists 29 T cell receptor beta chains sequenced from one sample in a study of patients and donors after allogeneic stem cell transplantation (dated by TCRdb to the early 2020s). The library was made by RT-PCR. Sequenced on a NextSeq 550. TCRdb redid the processing of the public reads, applying fastp at Q25 and MiXCR, and retained in-frame beta chains. Each CDR3 protein gets just one entry, which takes the most common genes and DNA from the rows behind it. The sample table records about 210,000 distinct CDR3 sequences; roughly 38% of these occur just once. The biggest ten clones account for roughly 11% of the sample. The sequenced sample consisted of blood, either unsorted or a sorted T cell fraction (not recorded which). These receptors all stem from a human donor who was either an allogeneic HSCT recipient or a stem cell or donor lymphocyte infusion donor (not recorded which). It is not recorded whose cells these are; they may come from a transplant donor.

This chain uses TRBV7-3 with TRBJ1-1; possibly TRBD1 for D (6 bases). The germline V gene encodes CDR1 SGHTA and CDR2 FQGTGA. V dropped 2 bases and J dropped 0 bases, with 13 bases sitting between them. The CDR3 is 16 residues long. DNA for the CDR3: TGTGCCAGCAGCTTATCGGGGGCGCCCATGAACACTGAAGCTTTCTTT. It codes for CASSLSGAPMNTEAFF.

The J gene is TRBJ2-1, the V gene TRBV6-2 or TRBV6-3, with 9 bases identical to TRBD1. V shed 7 bases, J shed 7 bases, and the junction held 11 bases outside the gene matches. This CDR3 region has 15 residues. Germline lookup yields CDR1 MNHEY and CDR2 SVGEGT. The CDR3 reads CASTRPGQGRNEQFF. CDR3 in DNA: TGTGCCAGCACCCGACCCGGACAGGGGAGGAATGAGCAGTTCTTC.

The chain couples TRBV18 to TRBJ1-4; maybe TRBD1 (5 bases). CDR1 KGHSH and CDR2 LQKENI come from the germline V gene. The ends were cut back, 6 bases at V and 8 bases at J, with 16 bases in the middle. This CDR3 region has 14 residues. The CDR3 reads CASSRRTPAEKLFF. In nucleotides, the CDR3 is TGTGCCAGCTCCCGTAGGACACCCGCAGAAAAACTGTTTTTT.

The rearrangement links TRBV5-1 to TRBJ2-1, with TRBD1 matching 7 bases. V lost 0 bases, J lost 9 bases, and 6 bases stayed unmatched. This CDR3 is built from 14 residues. The germline CDR1 and CDR2 sequences are SGHRS and YFSETQ. In DNA, the CDR3 is TGCGCCAGCAGCTTGGGTACAGGGGATGGTGAGCAGTTCTTC. It yields the protein CASSLGTGDGEQFF. Full variable domain (outside the CDR3, taken from reference TRBV5-1 and TRBJ2-1): KAGVTQTPRYLIKTRGQQVTLSCSPISGHRSVSWYQQTPGQGLQFLFEYFSETQRNKGNFPGRFSGRQFSNSRSEMNVSTLELGDSALYLCASSLGTGDGEQFFGPGTRLTVL.

The chain recombines TRBV24-1 with TRBJ1-2, with D uncertain. The CDR3 runs to 13 residues. CDR1 KGHDR and CDR2 SFDVKD come from the germline V gene. V lost 5 bases to trimming and J lost 8 bases, with 14 bases between them. In nucleotides, the CDR3 is TGTGCCACCAGTGGAGCATCGAGGGCGGGCTACACCTTC. Its translation is CATSGASRAGYTF.

This clonotype was seen more than once but under ten times. This sequence joins TRBV7-9 and TRBJ1-6; no reliable D call. The CDR3 consists of 14 residues. V was trimmed by 5 bases and J by 0 bases, leaving 5 bases between them. From germline, CDR1 is SEHNR and CDR2 FQNEAQ (reference sequence). The CDR3, as DNA: TGTGCCAGCAGCGCAGCCTCCTATAATTCACCCCTCCACTTT. Translating gives CASSAASYNSPLHF.

This clonotype was seen only a few times. The rearrangement joins TRBV12-3 or TRBV12-4 to TRBJ1-1; D not resolved. Trimming took off 6 bases at V and 1 base at J, with 9 bases between the two ends. There are 13 residues in the CDR3. CDR3 sequence (DNA): TGTGCCAGCAGGATTACATCGAACACTGAAGCTTTCTTT. Its protein is CASRITSNTEAFF.

The chain recombines TRBV12-3 or TRBV12-4 with TRBJ1-6; no definite D call. The V end lost 5 bases, the J end lost 7 bases, and 9 bases lay between the germline ends. The CDR3 has 13 amino acids. CDR3: CASSVQQNSPLHF. CDR3 nucleotides: TGTGCCAGCAGTGTTCAACAGAATTCACCCCTCCACTTT.

CDR3 nucleotides: TGTGCCACCCAGGCAGGGGGTCTGGAGTATGGCTACACCTTC. This encodes CATQAGGLEYGYTF. V gene TRBV2 combines with J gene TRBJ1-2; 7 nucleotides match TRBD1. The CDR3 totals 14 residues. The ends lost 10 bases at V and 5 bases at J; junction bases unmatched: 13. Germline loops: CDR1 SNHLY, CDR2 FYNNEI.

This clonotype was seen more than once but under ten times. This rearrangement joins TRBV20-1 to TRBJ1-5; D remains ambiguous. The CDR3 runs to 11 residues. Looked up from germline, CDR1 is DFQATT and CDR2 is SNEGSKA (reference sequence). Deletions cut 6 bases from V and 3 bases from J, with 6 bases between. As DNA, the CDR3 is TGCAGTGCCCAGGACAATCAGCCCCAGCATTTT. Residues: CSAQDNQPQHF.

The chain carries TRBV4-1 and TRBJ1-6; D not certain. Trimming stripped 4 bases from V and 0 bases from J, with 19 bases between. Germline values: CDR1 MGHRA, CDR2 YSYEKL. This CDR3 contains 19 residues. The CDR3 region has the DNA TGCGCCAGCAGCCCCGTGGGAGGTGCGGGGAGCTCCTATAATTCACCCCTCCACTTT. Translating it yields CASSPVGGAGSSYNSPLHF.

The chain joins TRBV12-3 or TRBV12-4 to TRBJ2-2; possibly TRBD1 or TRBD2 for D (6 bases each). This CDR3 is 17 amino acids long. The ends were cut back, 5 bases at V and 5 bases at J, with 21 bases in the middle. The chain's CDR3 is CASSPVKGGIRTGELFF. For the CDR3, the DNA is TGTGCCAGCAGTCCGGTAAAGGGGGGCATCCGAACCGGGGAGCTGTTTTTT.

The chain has TRBV3-1 and TRBJ1-5; D may be TRBD1 (5 bases). Trimming took off 0 bases at V and 5 bases at J, with 8 bases between the two ends. Germline values: CDR1 LGHDT, CDR2 YNNKEL (reference sequence). CDR3 length equals 14 residues. This CDR3 is CASSQDWGYQPQHF. The CDR3 DNA sequence: TGTGCCAGCAGCCAAGATTGGGGGTATCAGCCCCAGCATTTT.

This clonotype was counted a few times. The V gene is TRBV5-1, the J gene TRBJ1-2, with 9 bases fitting TRBD1. After removal of 4 bases from V and 6 bases from J, the junction contained 13 bases not matched to a gene. CDR1 and CDR2 (germline): SGHRS, YFSETQ. CDR3 length: 16 residues. CDR3 nucleotides: TGCGCCAGCAGCGGAATACACGGGACAGGGAGCCATGGCTACACCTTC. This gives the protein CASSGIHGTGSHGYTF.

This clonotype was recorded a few times. This chain joins TRBV11-2 and TRBJ2-5, with 8 bases fitting TRBD2. CDR3 length: 14 residues. Looked up from germline, CDR1 is SGHAT and CDR2 is FQNNGV. Unmatched junction bases numbered 5, after V lost 5 bases and J lost 3 bases. This chain's CDR3 is CASSMGLEKETQYF. In DNA, the CDR3 is TGTGCCAGCAGCATGGGACTAGAGAAAGAGACCCAGTACTTC.

This clonotype was observed a few times. The V and J genes are TRBV21-1 and TRBJ1-1; TRBD1 is the table's D call and was not checked against the DNA. TRBV21-1 is described as a pseudogene. The CDR3 is made up of 14 amino acids. The DNA for the CDR3 is TGTGCCAGCAGCTTCCGGACAGGGAGGACTGAAGCTTTCTTT. It yields the protein CASSFRTGRTEAFF.

CDR3 sequence (DNA): TGCGCCAGCACCCAGTGGGACAGCGGAACCGGGGAGCTGTTTTTT. It specifies CASTQWDSGTGELFF. The chain joins TRBV5-1 to TRBJ2-2; 7 bases are shared with TRBD1. Germline loops: CDR1 SGHRS, CDR2 YFSETQ. This CDR3 comprises 15 residues. V was pared by 6 bases and J by 5 bases, with 10 bases of the junction left unmatched.

This clonotype was recorded a few times. The CDR3 loop reads CSVEPQGQETQYF. The CDR3 region has the DNA TGCAGCGTTGAGCCCCAGGGGCAAGAGACCCAGTACTTC. J is TRBJ2-5 and V is TRBV29-1, with D tentatively TRBD1 (6 bases). The ends were cut back, 3 bases at V and 2 bases at J, with 10 bases in the middle. CDR1 is SQVTM, CDR2 ANQGSEA, per germline. CDR3 length: 13 amino acids. Variable domain in full (rest from reference TRBV29-1 and TRBJ2-5): SAVISQKPSRDICQRGTSLTIQCQVDSQVTMMFWYRQQPGQSLTLIATANQGSEATYESGFVIDKFPISRPNLTFSTLTVSNMSPEDSSIYLCSVEPQGQETQYFGPGTRLLVL.

This clonotype was counted at least ten times. This chain joins TRBV5-1 and TRBJ1-2, with 11 bases that match TRBD1. The CDR3 totals 15 residues. V gave up 4 bases and J gave up 7 bases; unmatched junction bases: 9. Germline values: CDR1 SGHRS, CDR2 YFSETQ. The CDR3 loop reads CASSLDRGPIGGYTF. The CDR3 DNA reads TGCGCCAGCAGCCTGGACAGGGGGCCAATTGGTGGCTACACCTTC.

This clonotype has only a few counts. The genes are TRBV21-1 and TRBJ2-1. TRBV21-1 is designated a pseudogene. The CDR3 runs 12 residues. CDR3 region: CARKAANNEQFF. The CDR3 coding sequence is TGTGCCAGGAAAGCCGCAAACAATGAGCAGTTCTTC.

J is TRBJ2-7 and V is TRBV28, with D unclear. Trimming left V 2 bases short and J 4 bases short, with 3 bases between. This CDR3 region has 11 residues. Germline loops: CDR1 MDHEN, CDR2 SYDVKM. Here the CDR3 reads CASSLEYEQYF. The CDR3 coding sequence is TGTGCCAGCAGTTTAGAGTACGAGCAGTACTTC.

This chain links TRBV20-1 with TRBJ1-3; 7 bases fit TRBD1. This CDR3 contains 14 residues. Germline CDR1 is DFQATT and CDR2 is SNEGSKA (reference sequence). V lost 6 bases and J lost 2; bases outside the gene matches: 7. The CDR3 sequence: CSATGQVAGNTIYF. The CDR3 region has the DNA TGCAGTGCAACCGGACAGGTTGCTGGAAACACCATATATTTT.

The rearrangement joins TRBV5-1 to TRBJ1-3; D remains unclear. The CDR3 extends over 16 amino acids. V lost 0 bases and J lost 0, with 10 bases in between. Germline V lookup: CDR1 SGHRS, CDR2 YFSETQ. CDR3 in DNA: TGCGCCAGCAGCTTGGCCGGGGAGAGCTCTGGAAACACCATATATTTT. Protein: CASSLAGESSGNTIYF. The variable domain in full, with the rest retrieved from reference TRBV5-1 and TRBJ1-3, is KAGVTQTPRYLIKTRGQQVTLSCSPISGHRSVSWYQQTPGQGLQFLFEYFSETQRNKGNFPGRFSGRQFSNSRSEMNVSTLELGDSALYLCASSLAGESSGNTIYFGEGSWLTVV.

This chain joins TRBV5-5 and TRBJ1-4; 8 bases line up with TRBD1. Germline CDR1 SGHKS, CDR2 YYEKEE (reference sequence). The CDR3 has 15 residues. Germline trimming cut 5 bases from V and 3 bases from J; bases unmatched to any gene: 6. The CDR3, as DNA: TGTGCCAGCAGTTATCAGGGGGCGCCTAATGAAAAACTGTTTTTT. Its protein is CASSYQGAPNEKLFF.

CDR3 DNA sequence: TGCAGTGCTAGAGAAAACAGGGGCACCTACGAGCAGTACTTC. Amino acid sequence: CSARENRGTYEQYF. The rearrangement joins TRBV20-1 to TRBJ2-7; 7 nucleotides line up with TRBD1. Germline CDR1 DFQATT, CDR2 SNEGSKA (reference sequence). The CDR3 contains 14 residues. The junction had 4 bases not matched to a gene; V was cut back by 0 bases and J by 2 bases.

V and J are TRBV9 and TRBJ1-2; D call uncertain. The germline gives CDR1 SGDLS, CDR2 YYNGEE. There are 13 residues in the CDR3. The V end lost 0 bases, the J end lost 3 bases, and 6 bases lay between the germline ends. The CDR3 spells CASSVAQDYGYTF. The CDR3 DNA is TGTGCCAGCAGCGTAGCTCAGGACTATGGCTACACCTTC. The whole variable domain, filled in from reference TRBV9 and TRBJ1-2, reads DSGVTQTPKHLITATGQRVTLRCSPRSGDLSVYWYQQSLDQGLQFLIQYYNGEERAKGNILERFSAQQFPDLHSELNLSSLELGDSALYFCASSVAQDYGYTFGSGTRLTVV.

This clonotype has a handful of counts. The V and J genes are TRBV10-3 and TRBJ1-2; tentative D call: TRBD1 (6 bases). Germline values: CDR1 ENHRY, CDR2 SYGVKD. The CDR3 spans 12 residues. The germline V and J ends were trimmed by 5 bases and 8 bases, with 12 bases remaining between them. CDR3 in amino acids: CAISRTGIGYTF. In DNA form, the CDR3 reads TGTGCCATCAGTCGCACAGGGATCGGCTACACCTTC.

This clonotype was counted only a few times. V and J are TRBV4-3 and TRBJ1-2, with D perhaps TRBD1 (5 bases). The germline V gene has CDR1 LGHNA and CDR2 YSLEER. CDR3 length equals 14 residues. V was shortened by 0 bases and J by 7 bases, with 12 bases between the two germline ends. The CDR3 is CASSQDSREAGYTF. The DNA of the CDR3 is TGCGCCAGCAGCCAAGATTCCAGGGAGGCTGGCTACACCTTC.

The rearrangement links TRBV7-6 to TRBJ2-7; 7 nucleotides line up with TRBD1. Looked up from germline, CDR1 is SGHVS and CDR2 is FNYEAQ. V was pared by 0 bases and J by 7 bases, with 12 bases of the junction left unmatched. The length of the CDR3 is 16 residues. The CDR3 DNA reads as TGTGCCAGCAGCTTAGCGACGGGACAGCCGTCGTATGAGCAGTACTTC. Amino acid sequence: CASSLATGQPSYEQYF.